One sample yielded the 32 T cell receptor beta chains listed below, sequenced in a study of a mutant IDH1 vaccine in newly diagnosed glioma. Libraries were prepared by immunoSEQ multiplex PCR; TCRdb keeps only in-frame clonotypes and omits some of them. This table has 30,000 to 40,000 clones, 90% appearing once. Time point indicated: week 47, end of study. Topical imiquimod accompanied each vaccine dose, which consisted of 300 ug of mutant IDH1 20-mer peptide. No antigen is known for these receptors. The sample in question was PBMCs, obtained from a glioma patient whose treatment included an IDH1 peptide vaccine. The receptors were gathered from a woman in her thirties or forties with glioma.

Here the CDR3 reads CASSYSAGDYGYTF. CDR3 nucleotide sequence: TGTGCCAGCAGTTACTCGGCAGGGGACTATGGCTACACCTTC. The V gene is TRBV6-5, the J gene TRBJ1-2, with D maybe TRBD1 (6 bases). The V end lost 0 bases, the J end lost 3 bases, and 8 bases lay between the germline ends. CDR3 size: 14 residues. Per germline, CDR1 MNHEY and CDR2 SVGAGI.

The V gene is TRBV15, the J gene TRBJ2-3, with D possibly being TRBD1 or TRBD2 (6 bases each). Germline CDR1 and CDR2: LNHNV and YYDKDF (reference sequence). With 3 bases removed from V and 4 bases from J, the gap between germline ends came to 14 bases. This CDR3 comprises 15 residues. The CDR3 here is CATSSHTGGPDTQYF. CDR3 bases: TGTGCCACCAGCAGCCATACCGGGGGCCCAGATACGCAGTATTTT. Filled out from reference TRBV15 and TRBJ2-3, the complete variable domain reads DAMVIQNPRYQVTQFGKPVTLSCSQTLNHNVMYWYQQKSSQAPKLLFHYYDKDFNNEADTPDNFQSRRPNTSFCFLDIRSPGLGDTAMYLCATSSHTGGPDTQYFGPGTRLTVL.

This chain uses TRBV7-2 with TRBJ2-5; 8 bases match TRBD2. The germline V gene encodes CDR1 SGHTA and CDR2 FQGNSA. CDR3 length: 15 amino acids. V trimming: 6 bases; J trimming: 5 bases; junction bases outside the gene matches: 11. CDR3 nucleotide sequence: TGTGCCAGCAGTTTCAGCGGGGGAGAAGGCGAGACCCAGTACTTC. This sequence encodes CASSFSGGEGETQYF.

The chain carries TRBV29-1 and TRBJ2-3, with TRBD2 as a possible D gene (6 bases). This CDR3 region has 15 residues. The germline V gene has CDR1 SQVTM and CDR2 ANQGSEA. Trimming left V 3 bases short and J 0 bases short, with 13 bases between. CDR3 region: CSVDGISGSTDTQYF. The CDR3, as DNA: TGCAGCGTTGACGGTATTAGCGGTAGCACAGATACGCAGTATTTT.

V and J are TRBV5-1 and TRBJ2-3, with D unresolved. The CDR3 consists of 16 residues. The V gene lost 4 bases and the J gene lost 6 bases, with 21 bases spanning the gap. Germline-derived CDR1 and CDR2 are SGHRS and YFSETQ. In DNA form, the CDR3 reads TGCGCCAGCAGCCCCGGCGGAGTCCGGTCATACGATACGCAGTATTTT. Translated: CASSPGGVRSYDTQYF.

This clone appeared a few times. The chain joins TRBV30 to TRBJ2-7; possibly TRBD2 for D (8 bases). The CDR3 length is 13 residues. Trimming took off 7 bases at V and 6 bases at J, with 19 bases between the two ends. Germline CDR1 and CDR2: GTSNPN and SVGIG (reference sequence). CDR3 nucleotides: TGTGCCTCCTCAGGGGGGACTAGTTCCGAGCAGTACTTC. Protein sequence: CASSGGTSSEQYF.

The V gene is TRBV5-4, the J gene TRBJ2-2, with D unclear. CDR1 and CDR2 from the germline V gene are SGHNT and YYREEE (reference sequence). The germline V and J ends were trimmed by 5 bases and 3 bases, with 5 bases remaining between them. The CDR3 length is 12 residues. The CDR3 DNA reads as TGTGCCAGCAGTACCGACACCGGGGAGCTGTTTTTT. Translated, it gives CASSTDTGELFF.

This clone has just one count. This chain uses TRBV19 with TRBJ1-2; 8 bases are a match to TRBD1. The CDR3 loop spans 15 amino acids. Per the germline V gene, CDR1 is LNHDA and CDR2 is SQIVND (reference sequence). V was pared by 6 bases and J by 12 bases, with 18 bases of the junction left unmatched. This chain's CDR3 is CASRPDGTGSKVDTF. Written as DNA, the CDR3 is TGTGCCAGTAGGCCAGATGGGACAGGCTCCAAAGTTGACACCTTC.

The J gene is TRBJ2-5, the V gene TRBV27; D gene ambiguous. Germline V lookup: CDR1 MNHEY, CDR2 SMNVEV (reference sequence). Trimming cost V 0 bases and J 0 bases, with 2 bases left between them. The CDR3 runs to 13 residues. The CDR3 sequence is CASSLSYQETQYF. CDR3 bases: TGTGCCAGCAGTTTATCGTACCAAGAGACCCAGTACTTC.

CDR3 loop: CASSDRGLLTDTQYF. The CDR3 bases are TGTGCCAGCAGTGACAGGGGGCTTCTCACAGATACGCAGTATTTT. The chain joins TRBV6-4 to TRBJ2-3; TRBD1 matches 7 bases. With 2 bases clipped from V and 2 bases from J, the junction kept 4 bases outside the gene matches. The CDR3 runs 15 residues. CDR1 and CDR2 from the germline V gene are MRHNA and SNTAGT.

The DNA of the CDR3 is TGTGCCAGTAGTCCTCGGGGGACAGGCGGGAATGAAAAACTGTTTTTT. It specifies CASSPRGTGGNEKLFF. The rearrangement links TRBV19 to TRBJ1-4, with 8 bases that match TRBD1. Germline CDR1 reads LNHDA; CDR2 reads SQIVND (reference sequence). The CDR3 sequence is 16 residues long. The trim removed 5 bases at V and 5 bases at J, leaving 10 bases unmatched. Variable domain in full (rest from reference TRBV19 and TRBJ1-4): DGGITQSPKYLFRKEGQNVTLSCEQNLNHDAMYWYRQDPGQGLRLIYYSQIVNDFQKGDIAEGYSVSREKKESFPLTVTSAQKNPTAFYLCASSPRGTGGNEKLFFGSGTQLSVL.

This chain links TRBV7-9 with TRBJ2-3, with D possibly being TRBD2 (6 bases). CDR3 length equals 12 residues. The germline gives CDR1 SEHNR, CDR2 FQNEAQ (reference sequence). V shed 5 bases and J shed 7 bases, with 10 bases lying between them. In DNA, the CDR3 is TGTGCCAGCAGCAGGGACTCCTATACGCAGTATTTT. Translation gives CASSRDSYTQYF.

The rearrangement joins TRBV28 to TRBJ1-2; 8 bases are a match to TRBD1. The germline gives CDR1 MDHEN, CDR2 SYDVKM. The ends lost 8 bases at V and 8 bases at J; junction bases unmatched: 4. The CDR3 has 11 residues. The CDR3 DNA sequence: TGTGCCAGCCAGGACAGGGTCGGCTACACCTTC. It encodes CASQDRVGYTF.

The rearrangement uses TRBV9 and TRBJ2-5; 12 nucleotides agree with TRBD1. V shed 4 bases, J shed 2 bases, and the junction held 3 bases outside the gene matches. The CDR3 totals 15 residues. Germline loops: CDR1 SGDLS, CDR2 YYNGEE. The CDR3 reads CASSQGQGAQETQYF. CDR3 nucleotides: TGTGCCAGCAGCCAGGGACAGGGGGCACAAGAGACCCAGTACTTC.

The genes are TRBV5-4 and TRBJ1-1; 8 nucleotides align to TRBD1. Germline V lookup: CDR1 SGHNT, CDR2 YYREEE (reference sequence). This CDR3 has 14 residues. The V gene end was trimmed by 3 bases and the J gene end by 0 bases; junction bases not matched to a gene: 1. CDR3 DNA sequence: TGTGCCAGCAGCTGGGGACAGGTGAACACTGAAGCTTTCTTT. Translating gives CASSWGQVNTEAFF.

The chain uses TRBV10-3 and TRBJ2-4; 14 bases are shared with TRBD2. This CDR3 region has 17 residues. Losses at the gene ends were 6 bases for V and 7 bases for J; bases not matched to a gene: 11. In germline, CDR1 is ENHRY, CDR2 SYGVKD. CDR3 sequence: CAISRTGTSGSGNIQYF. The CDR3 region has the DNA TGTGCCATCAGCCGCACCGGGACTAGCGGGAGTGGGAACATTCAGTACTTC.

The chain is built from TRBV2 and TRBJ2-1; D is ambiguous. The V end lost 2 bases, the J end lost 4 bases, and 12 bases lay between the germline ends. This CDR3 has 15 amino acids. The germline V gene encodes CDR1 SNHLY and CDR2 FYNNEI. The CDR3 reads CASSELGFAYNEQFF. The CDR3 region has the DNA TGTGCCAGCAGTGAATTGGGTTTTGCATACAATGAGCAGTTCTTC.

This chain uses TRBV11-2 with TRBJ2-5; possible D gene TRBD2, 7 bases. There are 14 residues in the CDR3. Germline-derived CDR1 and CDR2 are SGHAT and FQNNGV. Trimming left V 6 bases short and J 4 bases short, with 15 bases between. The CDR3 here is CASRRGGGRETQYF. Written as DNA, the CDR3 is TGTGCCAGCAGGCGTGGCGGGGGCAGAGAGACCCAGTACTTC.

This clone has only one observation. CDR3 protein: CAWSVGAFYEQYF. CDR3 sequence (DNA): TGTGCCTGGAGTGTAGGGGCCTTCTACGAGCAGTACTTC. The chain uses TRBV30 and TRBJ2-7; a possible D gene is TRBD1 (5 bases). The germline gives CDR1 GTSNPN, CDR2 SVGIG (reference sequence). Trimming cost V 0 bases and J 3 bases, with 9 bases left between them. This CDR3 region has 13 residues.

CDR3 in amino acids: CASSGDSGANVLTF. CDR3 DNA sequence: TGTGCCAGCAGTGGAGATTCTGGGGCCAACGTCCTGACTTTC. The genes are TRBV2 and TRBJ2-6; the D is unclear. CDR1 and CDR2 from the germline V gene are SNHLY and FYNNEI. There are 14 residues in the CDR3. Trimming stripped 4 bases from V and 1 base from J, with 5 bases between. Full variable domain (remainder filled in from reference TRBV2 and TRBJ2-6): EPEVTQTPSHQVTQMGQEVILRCVPISNHLYFYWYRQILGQKVEFLVSFYNNEISEKSEIFDDQFSVERPDGSNFTLKIRSTKLEDSAMYFCASSGDSGANVLTFGAGSRLTVL.

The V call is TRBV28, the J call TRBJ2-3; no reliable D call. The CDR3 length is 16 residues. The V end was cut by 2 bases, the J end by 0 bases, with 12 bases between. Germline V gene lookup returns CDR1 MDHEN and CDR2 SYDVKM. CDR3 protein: CASSLRWAISTDTQYF. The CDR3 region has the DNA TGTGCCAGCAGTTTAAGGTGGGCTATAAGCACAGATACGCAGTATTTT.

CDR3 sequence reads: CASSPTTRTGQYEQYF. DNA of the CDR3: TGTGCCAGCAGTCCAACCACCAGGACAGGGCAGTACGAGCAGTACTTC. The chain recombines TRBV7-2 with TRBJ2-7, with TRBD1 matching over 8 bases. After removal of 6 bases from V and 4 bases from J, the junction contained 14 bases not matched to a gene. Germline V lookup: CDR1 SGHTA, CDR2 FQGNSA. The CDR3 loop spans 16 amino acids.

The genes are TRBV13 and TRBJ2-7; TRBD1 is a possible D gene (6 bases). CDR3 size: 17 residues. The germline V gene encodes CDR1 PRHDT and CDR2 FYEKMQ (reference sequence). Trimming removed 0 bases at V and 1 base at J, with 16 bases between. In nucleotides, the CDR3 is TGTGCCAGCAGCTTAGGCGGAATGGCAGGGGATTCCTACGAGCAGTACTTC. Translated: CASSLGGMAGDSYEQYF.

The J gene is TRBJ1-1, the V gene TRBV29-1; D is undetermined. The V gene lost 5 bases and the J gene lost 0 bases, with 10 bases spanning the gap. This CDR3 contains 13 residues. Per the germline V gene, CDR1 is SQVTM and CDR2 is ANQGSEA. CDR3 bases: TGCAGCGTTCGACCAGATTTGAACACTGAAGCTTTCTTT. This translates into CSVRPDLNTEAFF.

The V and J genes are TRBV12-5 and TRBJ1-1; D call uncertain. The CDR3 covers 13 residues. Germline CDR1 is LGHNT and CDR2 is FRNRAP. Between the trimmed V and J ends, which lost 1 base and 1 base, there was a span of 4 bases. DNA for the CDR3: TGTGCTAGTGGTTTGGGGCCGAACACTGAAGCTTTCTTT. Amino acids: CASGLGPNTEAFF.

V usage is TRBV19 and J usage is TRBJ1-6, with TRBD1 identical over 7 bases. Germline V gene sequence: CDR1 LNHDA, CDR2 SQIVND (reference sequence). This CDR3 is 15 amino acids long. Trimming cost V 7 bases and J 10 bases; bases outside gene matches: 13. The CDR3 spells CASTAVRQGGSPLHF. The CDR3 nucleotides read TGTGCCAGTACCGCCGTGAGACAGGGAGGCTCACCCCTCCACTTT.

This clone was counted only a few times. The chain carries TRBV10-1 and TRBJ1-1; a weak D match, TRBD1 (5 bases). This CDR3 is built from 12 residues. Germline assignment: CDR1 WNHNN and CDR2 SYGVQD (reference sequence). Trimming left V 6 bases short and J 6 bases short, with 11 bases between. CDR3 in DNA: TGCGCCAGCAGCCGGGGCAGTTCTGAAGCTTTCTTT. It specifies CASSRGSSEAFF.

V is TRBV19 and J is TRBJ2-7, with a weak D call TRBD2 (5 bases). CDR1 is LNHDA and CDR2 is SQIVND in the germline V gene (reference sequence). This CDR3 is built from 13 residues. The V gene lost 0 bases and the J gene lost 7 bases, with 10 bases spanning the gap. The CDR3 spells CASSIDPTTEQYF. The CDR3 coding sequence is TGTGCCAGTAGTATAGACCCGACTACTGAGCAGTACTTC.

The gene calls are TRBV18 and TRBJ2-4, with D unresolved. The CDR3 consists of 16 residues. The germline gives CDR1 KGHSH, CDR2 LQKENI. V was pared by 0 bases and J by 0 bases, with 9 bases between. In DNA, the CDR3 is TGTGCCAGCTCACCACCGAGTATCTTAGCCAAAAACATTCAGTACTTC. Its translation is CASSPPSILAKNIQYF.

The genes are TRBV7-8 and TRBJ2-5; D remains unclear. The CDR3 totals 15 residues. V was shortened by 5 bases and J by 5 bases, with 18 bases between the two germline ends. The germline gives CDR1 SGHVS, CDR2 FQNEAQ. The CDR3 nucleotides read TGTGCCAGCAGCCCTCGTTATACCCAGTTCGAGACCCAGTACTTC. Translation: CASSPRYTQFETQYF.

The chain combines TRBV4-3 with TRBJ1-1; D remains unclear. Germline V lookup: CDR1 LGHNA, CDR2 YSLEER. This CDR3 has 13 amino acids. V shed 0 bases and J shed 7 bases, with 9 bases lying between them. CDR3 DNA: TGCGCCAGCAGCCAAGATGGTGGGCGTGAAGCTTTCTTT. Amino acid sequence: CASSQDGGREAFF.

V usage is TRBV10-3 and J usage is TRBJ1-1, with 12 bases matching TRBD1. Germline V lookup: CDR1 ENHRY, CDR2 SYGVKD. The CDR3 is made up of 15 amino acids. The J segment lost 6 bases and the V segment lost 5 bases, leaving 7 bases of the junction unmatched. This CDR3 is CAISSGTGGAAEAFF. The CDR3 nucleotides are TGTGCCATCAGTTCCGGGACAGGGGGCGCGGCTGAAGCTTTCTTT.